The 5 T cell receptor beta chains presented below share a single source sample, sequenced in a study of blood T cell repertoires in COVID-19. Clones were sequenced by immunoSEQ multiplex PCR, and TCRdb holds only the in-frame ones, with some missing. The top ten clones hold 2% to 3% of a sample with about 120,000 clones, under 80% of them seen once. Sequenced: peripheral blood. These receptors all stem from a man between 50 and 59 years old with acute or convalescent COVID-19.

CDR3 loop: CASQWLGGGTDTQYF. The CDR3 nucleotides are TGTGCCAGCCAATGGCTCGGGGGTGGCACAGATACGCAGTATTTT. The rearrangement links TRBV2 to TRBJ2-3, with D possibly being TRBD2 (6 bases). Trimming shortened V by 8 bases and J by 1 base, and 16 bases separated the two germline ends. The CDR3 length is 15 residues. Germline V lookup: CDR1 SNHLY, CDR2 FYNNEI.

The V gene is TRBV19, the J gene TRBJ1-2; weak D call: TRBD1 (5 bases). Germline-derived CDR1 and CDR2 are LNHDA and SQIVND (reference sequence). V was pared by 7 bases and J by 7 bases, with 13 bases between. This CDR3 is built from 12 residues. In DNA, the CDR3 is TGTGCCAGTATCCCGACAGTTTTTGGCTACACCTTC. As protein: CASIPTVFGYTF.

The V and J genes are TRBV4-1 and TRBJ2-1; D remains unclear. The germline V gene encodes CDR1 MGHRA and CDR2 YSYEKL. V lost 0 bases, J lost 1 base, and 7 bases lay in between. The CDR3 extends over 15 amino acids. The CDR3 sequence is CASSQDRVSYNEQFF. The CDR3 coding sequence is TGCGCCAGCAGCCAAGATCGAGTATCCTACAATGAGCAGTTCTTC.

The genes are TRBV19 and TRBJ1-2; D is uncertain. The CDR3 covers 14 residues. V was clipped by 2 bases and J by 2 bases, with 9 bases between them. Germline V gene lookup returns CDR1 LNHDA and CDR2 SQIVND (reference sequence). CDR3 region: CASSIRWSNYGYTF. The DNA of the CDR3 is TGTGCCAGTAGTATACGGTGGAGCAACTATGGCTACACCTTC.

The chain employs TRBV6-5 and TRBJ2-7, with 14 bases aligning to TRBD2. CDR1 is MNHEY and CDR2 is SVGAGI in the germline V gene. CDR3 length equals 15 residues. The V gene end was trimmed by 5 bases and the J gene end by 6 bases; junction bases not matched to a gene: 6. This chain's CDR3 is CASSPGTSGSPEQYF. CDR3 coding DNA: TGTGCCAGCAGTCCCGGGACTAGCGGGAGTCCCGAGCAGTACTTC.